The clone carrying this T cell receptor (beta chain) has a handful of counts. The entry originates in a study of T cell changes during pregnancy in multiple sclerosis. The length of the CDR3 is 16 residues. Trimming at V came to 0 bases and at J to 4 bases, leaving 4 bases not matched to a gene. Germline CDR1 and CDR2: MRHNA and SNTAGT. The method was immunoSEQ multiplex PCR; TCRdb's version includes in-frame clones alone and lacks a portion of them. The sample consists of about 66,000 clones, about 91% of them appearing once. The specimen was CD8+ T cells from peripheral blood mononuclear cells, collected before pregnancy. The chain has TRBV6-4 and TRBJ2-3, with 10 bases fitting TRBD2. The source of this sequence is a female donor with multiple sclerosis, enrolled in a pregnancy study. This CDR3 reads CASSDSSGGAPDTQYF. The CDR3 DNA follows: TGTGCCAGCAGTGACTCGAGCGGGGGGGCTCCAGATACGCAGTATTTT.